The rows below give T cell receptor beta chains drawn from one sample of a study of T cell responses to AZD1222 COVID-19 vaccine. TCRdb keeps only in-frame clones here, not all; method: immunoSEQ multiplex PCR. The sample lists under 150,000 clones; around 90% were seen once. The sample here was peripheral blood, taken on day 0 of AZD1222 vaccination. These TCRs come from an adult in good health. CDR3s include the opening cysteine and the closing phenylalanine or tryptophan. The D gene is left open where the match is weak. Clone size is not always given. Where it is, it says once, few, many or a class for expanded clones.

V gene	clone size	CDR3 length	D gene	J gene	CDR3 protein	CDR3 DNA
TRBV7-6	-	21	TRBD2	TRBJ2-3	CASSLATPGTSGGSSTDTQYF	TGTGCCAGCAGCTTAGCAACACCCGGGACTAGCGGGGGATCAAGCACAGATACGCAGTATTTT
TRBV4-1	once	16	TRBD1	TRBJ1-5	CASSQEQGAREQPQHF	TGCGCCAGCAGCCAAGAACAGGGGGCGCGGGAGCAGCCCCAGCATTTT
TRBV5-1	-	14	-	TRBJ1-2	CVSSLPGELYGYTF	TGCGTCAGCAGCTTACCGGGAGAACTCTATGGCTACACCTTC
TRBV11-2	-	15	-	TRBJ2-7	CASSLGHPTTYEQYF	TGTGCCAGCAGCTTAGGTCACCCTACGACCTACGAGCAGTACTTC
TRBV28	-	14	-	TRBJ2-7	CASSPFYGAGEQYF	TGTGCCAGCAGTCCTTTCTACGGGGCCGGCGAGCAGTACTTC
TRBV4-2	few	14	-	TRBJ2-7	CASSQGREGYEQYF	TGTGCCAGCAGCCAGGGACGGGAAGGCTACGAGCAGTACTTC
TRBV29-1	-	13	-	TRBJ2-3	CSVRGHNTDTQYF	TGCAGCGTAAGAGGACATAACACAGATACGCAGTATTTT
TRBV19	-	14	-	TRBJ1-1	CASSPRVRFTEAFF	TGTGCCAGTAGTCCCCGGGTAAGGTTCACTGAAGCTTTCTTT
TRBV7-2	-	14	TRBD1	TRBJ2-1	CASSHGQAAYEQFF	TGTGCCAGCAGTCATGGACAGGCTGCCTATGAGCAGTTCTTC
TRBV9	-	15	TRBD1	TRBJ1-2	CASSPWTGGPYGYTF	TGTGCCAGCAGCCCCTGGACAGGAGGACCTTATGGCTACACCTTC
TRBV27	-	15	TRBD1	TRBJ1-5	CASSYQGAFNQPQHF	TGTGCCAGCAGTTACCAGGGGGCGTTTAATCAGCCCCAGCATTTT
TRBV7-2	-	15	-	TRBJ1-5	CASSLWSAGNQPQHF	TGTGCCAGCAGCTTATGGTCGGCAGGCAATCAGCCCCAGCATTTT
TRBV6-2/TRBV6-3	-	15	-	TRBJ2-6	CASTPRRTGANVLTF	TGTGCCAGCACCCCCCGGCGGACTGGGGCCAACGTCCTGACTTTC
TRBV7-8	few	12	-	TRBJ2-3	CASSLYTDTQYF	TGTGCCAGCAGCCTATACACAGATACGCAGTATTTT
TRBV7-6	-	16	TRBD2	TRBJ2-2	CASSFGLAINTGELFF	TGTGCCAGCAGCTTCGGACTAGCCATTAACACCGGGGAGCTGTTTTTT